A single sample is the source of the 24 T cell receptor beta chains below, sequenced in a study of PD-L1 blockade in urothelial cancer. Here immunoSEQ multiplex PCR was the method, and the copy in TCRdb shows in-frame clones only, minus some. The table records about 45,000 clones, about 90% of them present only once. Time point denoted: peripheral blood 6 weeks after treatment start. The sample here was PBMCs, taken around atezolizumab (anti-PD-L1) treatment. These receptors were taken from a man between 65 and 80 years old with urothelial cancer.

This sequence joins TRBV2 and TRBJ2-7, with a weak D call TRBD1 (5 bases). Trimming cost V 4 bases and J 4 bases, with 5 bases left between them. The CDR3 consists of 11 residues. CDR1 is SNHLY, CDR2 FYNNEI, per germline. This chain's CDR3 is CASSGQYEQYF. The DNA of the CDR3 is TGTGCCAGCAGTGGACAGTACGAGCAGTACTTC.

This clone has just one count. The gene calls are TRBV4-1 and TRBJ2-3, with 12 bases fitting TRBD2. Losses at the gene ends were 5 bases for V and 6 bases for J; bases not matched to a gene: 9. The CDR3 extends over 16 amino acids. Per the germline V gene, CDR1 is MGHRA and CDR2 is YSYEKL. The CDR3 loop reads CASSVELAGGLDTQYF. CDR3 DNA sequence: TGCGCCAGCAGCGTAGAACTAGCGGGAGGTTTGGATACGCAGTATTTT.

The chain recombines TRBV14 with TRBJ2-7; 11 bases line up with TRBD1. Germline V gene data show CDR1 as SGHDN and CDR2 as FVKESK. Trimming removed 0 bases from V and 0 bases from J; junction bases left unmatched: 7. This CDR3 comprises 18 residues. The CDR3 spells CASSQDKGQGDSSYEQYF. CDR3 bases: TGTGCCAGCAGCCAAGATAAGGGACAGGGGGATAGCTCCTACGAGCAGTACTTC.

The chain joins TRBV2 to TRBJ1-5; possible D gene TRBD1, 6 bases. The CDR3 has 14 amino acids. Germline CDR1 SNHLY, CDR2 FYNNEI. Trimming took off 5 bases at V and 2 bases at J, with 10 bases between the two ends. In nucleotides, the CDR3 is TGTGCCAGCAGTTTACCAGGGGGCAATCAGCCCCAGCATTTT. The encoded protein is CASSLPGGNQPQHF.

The chain couples TRBV28 to TRBJ1-5; a weak D match, TRBD1 (6 bases). Germline CDR1 and CDR2: MDHEN and SYDVKM. The CDR3 is 14 residues long. Trimming cost V 6 bases and J 3 bases, with 12 bases left between them. The CDR3 bases are TGTGCCAGCAGCCGGACAGCTATCAATCAGCCCCAGCATTTT. As protein: CASSRTAINQPQHF.

The chain combines TRBV2 with TRBJ1-4; D unresolved. The CDR3 length is 15 residues. The germline gives CDR1 SNHLY, CDR2 FYNNEI. Between the trimmed V and J ends, which lost 0 bases and 0 bases, there was a span of 5 bases. The CDR3, as DNA: TGTGCCAGCAGTGAAGCCCCAGCAACTAATGAAAAACTGTTTTTT. Its translation is CASSEAPATNEKLFF.

V gene TRBV9 combines with J gene TRBJ2-5; 10 nucleotides line up with TRBD2. Germline assignment: CDR1 SGDLS and CDR2 YYNGEE. V was pared by 0 bases and J by 1 base, with 6 bases of the junction left unmatched. There are 17 residues in the CDR3. Here the CDR3 DNA reads TGTGCCAGCAGCGTAGGGGTCAGGACTAGCGGCCAAGAGACCCAGTACTTC. Its protein product is CASSVGVRTSGQETQYF.

This chain joins TRBV5-6 and TRBJ2-7; TRBD1 might be the D (5 bases). Looked up from germline, CDR1 is SGHDT and CDR2 is YYEEEE. This CDR3 has 14 amino acids. V gave up 0 bases and J gave up 3 bases, with 10 bases separating them. The CDR3 reads CASSLAGLDYEQYF. The CDR3 coding sequence is TGTGCCAGCAGCTTGGCAGGGCTAGACTACGAGCAGTACTTC.

This clone was seen once. As DNA, the CDR3 is TGTGCCAGCAGCTCTGCACAGTTCCAAGAGACCCAGTACTTC. Amino acids: CASSSAQFQETQYF. This sequence joins TRBV5-6 and TRBJ2-5; D not certain. Germline lookup yields CDR1 SGHDT and CDR2 YYEEEE. CDR3 length: 14 residues. The V gene lost 3 bases and the J gene lost 1 base, with 10 bases spanning the gap. The variable domain in full, completed from reference TRBV5-6 and TRBJ2-5, reads DAGVTQSPTHLIKTRGQQVTLRCSPKSGHDTVSWYQQALGQGPQFIFQYYEEEERQRGNFPDRFSGHQFPNYSSELNVNALLLGDSALYLCASSSAQFQETQYFGPGTRLLVL.

The table lists this clone with a count of one. J is TRBJ2-1 and V is TRBV10-3; D is perhaps TRBD2 (6 bases). Germline CDR1 reads ENHRY; CDR2 reads SYGVKD. V lost 7 bases and J lost 8, with 12 bases in between. CDR3 length equals 12 residues. CDR3 sequence reads: CAIKAGIDEQFF. The DNA for the CDR3 is TGTGCCATCAAGGCGGGAATAGATGAGCAGTTCTTC.

This sequence joins TRBV7-9 and TRBJ2-5; D perhaps matches TRBD2 (5 bases). Deletions cut 0 bases from V and 4 bases from J, with 9 bases between. There are 14 residues in the CDR3. Germline CDR1 reads SEHNR; CDR2 reads FQNEAQ (reference sequence). CDR3 loop: CASSLAGVGETQYF. The DNA of the CDR3 is TGTGCCAGCAGCTTAGCGGGAGTTGGAGAGACCCAGTACTTC.

The rearrangement joins TRBV5-8 to TRBJ2-7; D is possibly TRBD1 (5 bases). CDR3 length equals 15 residues. V was cut by 6 bases and J by 4 bases, with 20 bases left in between. Germline assignment: CDR1 SGHTS and CDR2 YDEGEE. CDR3 sequence (DNA): TGTGCCAGCAACCATCAGGGCAGGAACCCGTACGAGCAGTACTTC. It is translated as CASNHQGRNPYEQYF.

The genes are TRBV6-1 and TRBJ2-7, with a weak D call TRBD1 (6 bases). CDR3 size: 14 residues. Per germline, CDR1 MNHNS and CDR2 SASEGT. Deletions cut 4 bases from V and 0 bases from J, with 10 bases between. The CDR3 nucleotides read TGTGCCAGCAGTGGAGGGGGTCTCTCCTACGAGCAGTACTTC. Protein sequence: CASSGGGLSYEQYF.

The V call is TRBV6-5, the J call TRBJ1-5; perhaps TRBD1 as D (5 bases). CDR1 and CDR2 (germline): MNHEY, SVGAGI. This CDR3 comprises 15 residues. The V end was cut by 0 bases, the J end by 3 bases, with 9 bases between. The CDR3 protein is CASSYSGLNNQPQHF. CDR3 nucleotides: TGTGCCAGCAGTTACTCGGGACTGAACAATCAGCCCCAGCATTTT.

V usage is TRBV30 and J usage is TRBJ1-5, with 8 bases identical to TRBD1. V shed 3 bases, J shed 6 bases, and the junction held 4 bases outside the gene matches. The CDR3 runs to 13 residues. Germline V gene lookup returns CDR1 GTSNPN and CDR2 SVGIG (reference sequence). As DNA, the CDR3 is TGTGCCTGGAGGGGACAGGTCGGTCAGCCCCAGCATTTT. Its protein product is CAWRGQVGQPQHF.

The rearrangement links TRBV2 to TRBJ2-7; D is perhaps TRBD1 (6 bases). Deletions cut 6 bases from V and 0 bases from J, with 9 bases between. The V gene's germline CDR1 is SNHLY and CDR2 FYNNEI. The CDR3 sequence is 13 residues long. The CDR3 reads CASSRDTSYEQYF. CDR3 nucleotides: TGTGCCAGCAGCCGGGACACCTCCTACGAGCAGTACTTC.

The rearrangement joins TRBV5-1 to TRBJ2-3; weak D call: TRBD1 (5 bases). The CDR3 is made up of 14 amino acids. Germline assignment: CDR1 SGHRS and CDR2 YFSETQ. The V end was cut by 4 bases, the J end by 4 bases, with 13 bases between. The CDR3, as DNA: TGCGCCAGCAGCAGAAAGACAGTTCCAGATACGCAGTATTTT. Amino acid sequence: CASSRKTVPDTQYF.

The chain combines TRBV19 with TRBJ2-3; 10 nucleotides align to TRBD1. Trimming removed 3 bases from V and 2 bases from J; junction bases left unmatched: 14. The CDR3 loop spans 19 amino acids. The germline V gene encodes CDR1 LNHDA and CDR2 SQIVND (reference sequence). CDR3 nucleotides: TGTGCCAGTAGTATGACAGGGGGCAGCCTATACGACTACACAGATACGCAGTATTTT. It codes for CASSMTGGSLYDYTDTQYF.

The J gene is TRBJ2-3, the V gene TRBV28; D may be TRBD2 (6 bases). Germline loops: CDR1 MDHEN, CDR2 SYDVKM. V was pared by 7 bases and J by 2 bases, with 22 bases between. The CDR3 spans 17 residues. The CDR3 spells CASIPFSGYGDTDTQYF. The CDR3 DNA reads TGTGCCAGCATCCCTTTTAGCGGCTATGGGGACACAGATACGCAGTATTTT.

V usage is TRBV27 and J usage is TRBJ1-3; the match to TRBD1 covers 9 bases. Germline CDR1 MNHEY, CDR2 SMNVEV (reference sequence). The length of the CDR3 is 17 residues. Trimming removed 5 bases from V and 4 bases from J; junction bases left unmatched: 12. The CDR3 is CASSRGYPGQGGNTIYF. The DNA for the CDR3 is TGTGCCAGCAGTCGAGGTTACCCGGGACAGGGAGGAAACACCATATATTTT.

This clone was seen once. This chain connects TRBV12-5 to TRBJ2-7, with D possibly matching TRBD2 (6 bases). The length of the CDR3 is 15 residues. CDR1 and CDR2 from the germline V gene are LGHNT and FRNRAP. V shed 0 bases and J shed 4 bases, with 13 bases lying between them. The CDR3 sequence: CASGLVPGGVYEQYF. The CDR3 coding sequence is TGTGCTAGTGGTTTGGTCCCCGGGGGAGTTTACGAGCAGTACTTC.

This chain uses TRBV9 with TRBJ2-3; 12 bases are a match to TRBD2. Germline-derived CDR1 and CDR2 are SGDLS and YYNGEE. This CDR3 is 17 amino acids long. V dropped 4 bases and J dropped 6; count of bases not matched to a gene: 12. Written as DNA, the CDR3 is TGTGCCAGCAGCCAAAAGGGGGGGACTAGCGGGTCGGATACGCAGTATTTT. Translated: CASSQKGGTSGSDTQYF.

The chain joins TRBV7-6 to TRBJ1-2, with D tentatively TRBD1 (5 bases). V was clipped by 5 bases and J by 4 bases, with 14 bases between them. The CDR3 covers 14 residues. The germline CDR1 and CDR2 sequences are SGHVS and FNYEAQ. The DNA of the CDR3 is TGTGCCAGCAGCCACCAGACAGACGGCTATGGCTACACCTTC. It yields the protein CASSHQTDGYGYTF.

The gene calls are TRBV6-5 and TRBJ2-3; 9 bases map to TRBD2. The CDR3 extends over 16 amino acids. In germline, CDR1 is MNHEY, CDR2 SVGAGI. Trimming at V came to 4 bases and at J to 8 bases, leaving 13 bases not matched to a gene. CDR3 loop: CASSLRASGMGGTQYF. CDR3 in DNA: TGTGCCAGCAGTTTAAGGGCTAGCGGGATGGGAGGTACGCAGTATTTT.